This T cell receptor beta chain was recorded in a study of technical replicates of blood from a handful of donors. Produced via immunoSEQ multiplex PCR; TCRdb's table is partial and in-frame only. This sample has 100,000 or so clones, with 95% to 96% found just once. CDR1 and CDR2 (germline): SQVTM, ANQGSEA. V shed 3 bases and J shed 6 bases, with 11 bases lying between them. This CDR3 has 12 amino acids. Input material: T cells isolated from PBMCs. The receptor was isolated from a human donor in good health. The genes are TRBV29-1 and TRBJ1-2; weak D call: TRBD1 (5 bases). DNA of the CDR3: TGCAGCGTTGACAGGGAAAGGGATGGCTACACCTTC. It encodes CSVDRERDGYTF.